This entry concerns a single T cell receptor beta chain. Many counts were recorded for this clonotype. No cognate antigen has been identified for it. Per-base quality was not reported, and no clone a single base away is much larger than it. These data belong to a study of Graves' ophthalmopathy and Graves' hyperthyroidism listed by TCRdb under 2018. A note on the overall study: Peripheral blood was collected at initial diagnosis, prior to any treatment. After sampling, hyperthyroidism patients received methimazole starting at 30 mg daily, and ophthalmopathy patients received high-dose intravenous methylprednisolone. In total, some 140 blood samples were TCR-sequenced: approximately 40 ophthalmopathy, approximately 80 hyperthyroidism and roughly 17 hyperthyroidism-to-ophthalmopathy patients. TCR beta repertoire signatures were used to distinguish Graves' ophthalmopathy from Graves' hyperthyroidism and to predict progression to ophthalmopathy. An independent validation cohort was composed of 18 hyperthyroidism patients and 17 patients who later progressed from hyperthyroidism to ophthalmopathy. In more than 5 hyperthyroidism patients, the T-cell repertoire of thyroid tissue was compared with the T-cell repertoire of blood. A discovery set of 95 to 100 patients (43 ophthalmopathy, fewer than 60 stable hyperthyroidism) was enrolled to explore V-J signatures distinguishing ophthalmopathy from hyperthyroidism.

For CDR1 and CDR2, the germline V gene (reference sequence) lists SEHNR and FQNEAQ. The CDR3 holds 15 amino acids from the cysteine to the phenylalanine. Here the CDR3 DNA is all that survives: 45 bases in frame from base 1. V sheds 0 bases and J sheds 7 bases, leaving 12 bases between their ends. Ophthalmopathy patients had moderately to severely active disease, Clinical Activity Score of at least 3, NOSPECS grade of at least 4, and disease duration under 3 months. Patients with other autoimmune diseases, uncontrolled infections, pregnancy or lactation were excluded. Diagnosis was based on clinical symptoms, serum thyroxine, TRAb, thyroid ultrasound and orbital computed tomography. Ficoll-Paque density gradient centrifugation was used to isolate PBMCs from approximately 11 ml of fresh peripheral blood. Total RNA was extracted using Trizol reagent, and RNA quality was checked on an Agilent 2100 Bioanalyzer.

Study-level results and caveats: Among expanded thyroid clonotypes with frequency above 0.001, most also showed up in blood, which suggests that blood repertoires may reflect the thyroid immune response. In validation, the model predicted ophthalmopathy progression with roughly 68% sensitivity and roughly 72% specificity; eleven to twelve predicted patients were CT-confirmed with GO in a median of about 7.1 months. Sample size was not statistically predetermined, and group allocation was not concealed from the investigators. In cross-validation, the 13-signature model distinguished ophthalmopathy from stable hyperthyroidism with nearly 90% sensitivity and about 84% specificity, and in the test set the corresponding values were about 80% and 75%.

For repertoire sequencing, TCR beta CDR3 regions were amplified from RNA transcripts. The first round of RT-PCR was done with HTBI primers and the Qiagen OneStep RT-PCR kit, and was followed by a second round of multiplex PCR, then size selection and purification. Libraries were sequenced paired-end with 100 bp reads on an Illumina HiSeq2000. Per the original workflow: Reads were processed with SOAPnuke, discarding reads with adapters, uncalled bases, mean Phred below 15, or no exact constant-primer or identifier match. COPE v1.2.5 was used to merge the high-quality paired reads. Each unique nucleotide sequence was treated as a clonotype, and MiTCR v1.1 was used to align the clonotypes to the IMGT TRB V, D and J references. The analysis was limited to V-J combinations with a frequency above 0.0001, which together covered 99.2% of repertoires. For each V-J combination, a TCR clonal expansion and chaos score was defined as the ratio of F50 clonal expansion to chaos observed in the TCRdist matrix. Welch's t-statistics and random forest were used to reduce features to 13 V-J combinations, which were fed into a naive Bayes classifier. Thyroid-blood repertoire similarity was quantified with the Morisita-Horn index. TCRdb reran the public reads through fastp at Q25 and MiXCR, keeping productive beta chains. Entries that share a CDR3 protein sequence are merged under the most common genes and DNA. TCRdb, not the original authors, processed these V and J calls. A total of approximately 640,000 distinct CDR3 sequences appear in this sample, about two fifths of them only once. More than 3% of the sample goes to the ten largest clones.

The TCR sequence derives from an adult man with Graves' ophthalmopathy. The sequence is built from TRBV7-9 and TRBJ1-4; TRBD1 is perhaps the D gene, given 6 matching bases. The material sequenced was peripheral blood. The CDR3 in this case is CASSLAAGDGEKLFF. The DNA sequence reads TGTGCCAGCAGCTTAGCCGCAGGGGATGGTGAAAAACTGTTTTTT.